The 21 T cell receptor beta chains below all came from one sample that was sequenced in a study of cytomegalovirus exposure and HLA in healthy donors. Both 60 Vbeta primers and 13 Jbeta primers went into the PCR. Measured with immunoSEQ multiplex PCR; TCRdb has only the in-frame clones, and not every one. This sample has approximately 50,000 clones, with roughly four fifths found just once. Sequencing was performed on PBMCs. These receptors all come from a boy under 18 in good health and CMV-seropositive.

V and J are TRBV27 and TRBJ2-7; the match to TRBD1 covers 8 bases. The CDR3 length is 12 residues. The J segment lost 6 bases and the V segment lost 11 bases, leaving 9 bases of the junction unmatched. Looked up from germline, CDR1 is MNHEY and CDR2 is SMNVEV (reference sequence). DNA of the CDR3: TGTGCCTGCGGACAGGGTCATCTCGAGCAGTACTTC. It is translated as CACGQGHLEQYF.

The rearrangement links TRBV5-6 to TRBJ1-2; TRBD1 is a possible D gene (6 bases). The germline V gene has CDR1 SGHDT and CDR2 YYEEEE. The CDR3 contains 13 residues. Trimming removed 4 bases at V and 5 bases at J, with 12 bases between. Here the CDR3 reads CASSEDRRYGYTF. The CDR3 DNA reads TGTGCCAGCAGCGAAGACAGGAGGTATGGCTACACCTTC.

This chain links TRBV28 with TRBJ2-1; D perhaps matches TRBD2 (6 bases). The CDR3 runs to 15 residues. V was pared by 2 bases and J by 0 bases, with 8 bases between. The V gene's germline CDR1 is MDHEN and CDR2 SYDVKM. CDR3 region: CASSLAGSSYNEQFF. The DNA for the CDR3 is TGTGCCAGCAGTTTAGCGGGGAGCTCCTACAATGAGCAGTTCTTC. The variable domain in full, with the rest retrieved from reference TRBV28 and TRBJ2-1, is DVKVTQSSRYLVKRTGEKVFLECVQDMDHENMFWYRQDPGLGLRLIYFSYDVKMKEKGDIPEGYSVSREKKERFSLILESASTNQTSMYLCASSLAGSSYNEQFFGPGTRLTVL.

Here the CDR3 DNA reads TGCAGCGTTATCAGCTCCTACAATGAGCAGTTCTTC. Its translation: CSVISSYNEQFF. The chain combines TRBV29-1 with TRBJ2-1; D remains unclear. The CDR3 is 12 residues long. CDR1 and CDR2 from the germline V gene are SQVTM and ANQGSEA. V lost 5 bases and J 0 bases, leaving 5 bases between the germline ends.

The V call is TRBV5-4, the J call TRBJ2-3, with TRBD2 as a possible D gene (7 bases). V was cut by 7 bases and J by 5 bases, with 17 bases left in between. Germline loops: CDR1 SGHNT, CDR2 YYREEE (reference sequence). This CDR3 is 14 amino acids long. CDR3 nucleotides: TGTGCCAGCGGAGGGGGAGGGGACGGAGATACGCAGTATTTT. It encodes CASGGGGDGDTQYF.

Written as DNA, the CDR3 is TGTGCCACCAGCAGTCTAACGCGGGGGCCGTACGAGCAGTACTTC. This gives the protein CATSSLTRGPYEQYF. The genes are TRBV15 and TRBJ2-5; maybe TRBD2 (7 bases). With the DNA end fitting TRBJ2-7 better, the J assignment may be wrong. CDR1 and CDR2 from the germline V gene are LNHNV and YYDKDF (reference sequence). There are 15 residues in the CDR3.

There are a few counts of this clone. The rearrangement joins TRBV6-5 to TRBJ1-4; D is possibly TRBD1 (5 bases). Germline CDR1 and CDR2: MNHEY and SVGAGI. The CDR3 extends over 15 amino acids. V lost 0 bases to trimming and J lost 6 bases, with 11 bases between them. The CDR3 nucleotides are TGTGCCAGCAGTTACTCGCCCAGCAGGGATGAAAAACTGTTTTTT. This encodes CASSYSPSRDEKLFF.

The J gene is TRBJ1-2, the V gene TRBV7-9; D gene uncertain. From germline, CDR1 is SEHNR and CDR2 FQNEAQ (reference sequence). This CDR3 contains 13 residues. V was shortened by 2 bases and J by 6 bases, with 10 bases between the two germline ends. CDR3 bases: TGTGCCAGCAGCTTATTGGCCTCCAATGGCTACACCTTC. Translation: CASSLLASNGYTF.

This clone was picked up a small number of times. The V gene is TRBV29-1, the J gene TRBJ1-5; 8 nucleotides align to TRBD1. From germline, CDR1 is SQVTM and CDR2 ANQGSEA. V lost 5 bases and J lost 1; bases outside the gene matches: 4. This CDR3 contains 14 residues. This CDR3 is CSVWTGTSNQPQHF. In nucleotides, the CDR3 is TGCAGCGTTTGGACAGGGACCAGCAATCAGCCCCAGCATTTT.

This clone was found a few times. The identical CDR3 is also encoded by other nucleotide sequences in the sample. The chain has TRBV19 and TRBJ1-1, with 9 bases fitting TRBD1. The ends lost 5 bases at V and 4 bases at J; junction bases unmatched: 2. The CDR3 runs to 13 residues. Germline assignment: CDR1 LNHDA and CDR2 SQIVND (reference sequence). This CDR3 reads CASSVTGGTEAFF. CDR3 nucleotides: TGTGCCAGTAGTGTGACAGGGGGCACTGAAGCTTTCTTT.

The V call is TRBV7-9, the J call TRBJ2-7; 10 nucleotides line up with TRBD1. The CDR3 runs 14 residues. The germline gives CDR1 SEHNR, CDR2 FQNEAQ (reference sequence). V was clipped by 5 bases and J by 7 bases; unmatched bases: 8. As DNA, the CDR3 is TGTGCCAGCAGCAGCCGGGACAGGGGTCGAGAGCAGTACTTC. Amino acids: CASSSRDRGREQYF.

V and J are TRBV5-6 and TRBJ2-2; D not certain. V lost 0 bases and J 8 bases, leaving 11 bases between the germline ends. Germline V gene sequence: CDR1 SGHDT, CDR2 YYEEEE. This CDR3 region has 14 residues. This CDR3 is CASSLAGYEGELFF. For the CDR3, the DNA is TGTGCCAGCAGCTTGGCCGGGTATGAGGGGGAGCTGTTTTTT.

CDR3 sequence (DNA): TGCGCCAGCAGCCCCGGGCCAGCGGAGAGCTCCTACGAGCAGTACTTC. The encoded protein is CASSPGPAESSYEQYF. The V and J genes are TRBV5-1 and TRBJ2-7; a possible D gene is TRBD2 (5 bases). The CDR3 consists of 16 residues. V lost 4 bases and J lost 0, with 17 bases in between. The germline V gene encodes CDR1 SGHRS and CDR2 YFSETQ.

The J gene is TRBJ2-5, the V gene TRBV5-4; 7 bases fit TRBD2. Germline lookup yields CDR1 SGHNT and CDR2 YYREEE (reference sequence). The CDR3 totals 16 residues. J was trimmed by 7 bases and V by 5 bases; bases with no gene match: 17. The CDR3 region is CASSPGGRWTSGTQYF. Here the CDR3 DNA reads TGTGCCAGCAGTCCGGGCGGACGGTGGACTAGTGGGACCCAGTACTTC.

The V call is TRBV7-2, the J call TRBJ1-2, with 9 bases that match TRBD1. The V and J ends lost 5 bases and 4 bases, in that order; junction bases with no gene match: 8. Germline loops: CDR1 SGHTA, CDR2 FQGNSA. The CDR3 length is 15 residues. Written as DNA, the CDR3 is TGTGCCAGCAGCGGCCGGGACAGGGAAAGCTATGGCTACACCTTC. It specifies CASSGRDRESYGYTF.

V and J are TRBV6-5 and TRBJ2-2, with a weak D call TRBD2 (6 bases). The CDR3 is 16 residues long. V shed 2 bases and J shed 5 bases, with 15 bases lying between them. Germline-derived CDR1 and CDR2 are MNHEY and SVGAGI. The CDR3 region has the DNA TGTGCCAGCAGTTACCCCGGGGGTGCAGGGACCGGGGAGCTGTTTTTT. Its translation is CASSYPGGAGTGELFF.

The CDR3 coding sequence is TGTGCCAGCAGGGGGGGGTCTGGGGCCAACGTCCTGACTTTC. Amino acid sequence: CASRGGSGANVLTF. The chain employs TRBV2 and TRBJ2-6; TRBD2 matches at 7 bases. This CDR3 has 14 amino acids. V lost 6 bases, J lost 1 base, and 0 bases stayed unmatched. Germline CDR1 reads SNHLY; CDR2 reads FYNNEI.

This clone was observed a handful of times. The rearrangement uses TRBV5-1 and TRBJ1-2, with TRBD1 identical over 9 bases. The CDR3 is made up of 12 amino acids. Germline trimming cut 3 bases from V and 8 bases from J; bases unmatched to any gene: 2. CDR1 and CDR2 (germline): SGHRS, YFSETQ. CDR3 DNA: TGCGCCAGCAGCTCGGACAGGGGCGGCTACACCTTC. This translates into CASSSDRGGYTF.

The rearrangement links TRBV7-8 to TRBJ2-4, with TRBD2 matching 10 bases. Germline V gene data show CDR1 as SGHVS and CDR2 as FQNEAQ. V was clipped by 4 bases and J by 15 bases; unmatched bases: 12. CDR3 length: 14 residues. In DNA, the CDR3 is TGTGCCAGCAGCTCCCATAGCGGGGGGCTTCGGAGGTACTTC. It encodes CASSSHSGGLRRYF.

The genes are TRBV20-1 and TRBJ2-5; D gene unclear. In germline, CDR1 is DFQATT, CDR2 SNEGSKA (reference sequence). The CDR3 spans 11 residues. V lost 7 bases and J lost 2, with 8 bases in between. The CDR3 region has the DNA TGCAGTGTTTTCAGGCAAGAGACCCAGTACTTC. Translation gives CSVFRQETQYF.

The J gene is TRBJ2-3, the V gene TRBV18; TRBD2 is a possible D gene (6 bases). This CDR3 spans 14 amino acids. Germline V lookup: CDR1 KGHSH, CDR2 LQKENI. Trimming cost V 3 bases and J 8 bases, with 15 bases left between them. This chain's CDR3 is CASSPGGAAGTQYF. The CDR3 bases are TGTGCCAGCTCACCCGGAGGGGCTGCGGGTACGCAGTATTTT.